This T cell receptor beta chain is from a study of CD8 T cells in ankylosing spondylitis. General study results and limits: Disease-associated clones were reportedly significantly overrepresented in matched ankylosing spondylitis synovial fluid. Peripheral blood samples showed relatively rare disease-linked clones, and these clones were CD8+.

This clonotype was found a few times. What it binds is not known. Germline V lookup: CDR1 SEHNR, CDR2 FQNEAQ (reference sequence). This CDR3 region has 14 residues. V was clipped by 8 bases and J by 2 bases, with 13 bases between them. One entry per CDR3 protein results from TCRdb running MiXCR on the 5' RACE reads. The table has hundreds of thousands of distinct CDR3 sequences, approximately 22% seen once. The sample was blood, either unsorted or a sorted T cell fraction (not recorded which). The TCR sequence derives from a male donor with ankylosing spondylitis or in good health (not recorded which). The V call is TRBV7-9, the J call TRBJ2-1, with D hard to call. The CDR3 DNA sequence: TGTGCCAGCTCGGGTGTGTCTGCCTACAATGAGCAGTTCTTC. Translating gives CASSGVSAYNEQFF.